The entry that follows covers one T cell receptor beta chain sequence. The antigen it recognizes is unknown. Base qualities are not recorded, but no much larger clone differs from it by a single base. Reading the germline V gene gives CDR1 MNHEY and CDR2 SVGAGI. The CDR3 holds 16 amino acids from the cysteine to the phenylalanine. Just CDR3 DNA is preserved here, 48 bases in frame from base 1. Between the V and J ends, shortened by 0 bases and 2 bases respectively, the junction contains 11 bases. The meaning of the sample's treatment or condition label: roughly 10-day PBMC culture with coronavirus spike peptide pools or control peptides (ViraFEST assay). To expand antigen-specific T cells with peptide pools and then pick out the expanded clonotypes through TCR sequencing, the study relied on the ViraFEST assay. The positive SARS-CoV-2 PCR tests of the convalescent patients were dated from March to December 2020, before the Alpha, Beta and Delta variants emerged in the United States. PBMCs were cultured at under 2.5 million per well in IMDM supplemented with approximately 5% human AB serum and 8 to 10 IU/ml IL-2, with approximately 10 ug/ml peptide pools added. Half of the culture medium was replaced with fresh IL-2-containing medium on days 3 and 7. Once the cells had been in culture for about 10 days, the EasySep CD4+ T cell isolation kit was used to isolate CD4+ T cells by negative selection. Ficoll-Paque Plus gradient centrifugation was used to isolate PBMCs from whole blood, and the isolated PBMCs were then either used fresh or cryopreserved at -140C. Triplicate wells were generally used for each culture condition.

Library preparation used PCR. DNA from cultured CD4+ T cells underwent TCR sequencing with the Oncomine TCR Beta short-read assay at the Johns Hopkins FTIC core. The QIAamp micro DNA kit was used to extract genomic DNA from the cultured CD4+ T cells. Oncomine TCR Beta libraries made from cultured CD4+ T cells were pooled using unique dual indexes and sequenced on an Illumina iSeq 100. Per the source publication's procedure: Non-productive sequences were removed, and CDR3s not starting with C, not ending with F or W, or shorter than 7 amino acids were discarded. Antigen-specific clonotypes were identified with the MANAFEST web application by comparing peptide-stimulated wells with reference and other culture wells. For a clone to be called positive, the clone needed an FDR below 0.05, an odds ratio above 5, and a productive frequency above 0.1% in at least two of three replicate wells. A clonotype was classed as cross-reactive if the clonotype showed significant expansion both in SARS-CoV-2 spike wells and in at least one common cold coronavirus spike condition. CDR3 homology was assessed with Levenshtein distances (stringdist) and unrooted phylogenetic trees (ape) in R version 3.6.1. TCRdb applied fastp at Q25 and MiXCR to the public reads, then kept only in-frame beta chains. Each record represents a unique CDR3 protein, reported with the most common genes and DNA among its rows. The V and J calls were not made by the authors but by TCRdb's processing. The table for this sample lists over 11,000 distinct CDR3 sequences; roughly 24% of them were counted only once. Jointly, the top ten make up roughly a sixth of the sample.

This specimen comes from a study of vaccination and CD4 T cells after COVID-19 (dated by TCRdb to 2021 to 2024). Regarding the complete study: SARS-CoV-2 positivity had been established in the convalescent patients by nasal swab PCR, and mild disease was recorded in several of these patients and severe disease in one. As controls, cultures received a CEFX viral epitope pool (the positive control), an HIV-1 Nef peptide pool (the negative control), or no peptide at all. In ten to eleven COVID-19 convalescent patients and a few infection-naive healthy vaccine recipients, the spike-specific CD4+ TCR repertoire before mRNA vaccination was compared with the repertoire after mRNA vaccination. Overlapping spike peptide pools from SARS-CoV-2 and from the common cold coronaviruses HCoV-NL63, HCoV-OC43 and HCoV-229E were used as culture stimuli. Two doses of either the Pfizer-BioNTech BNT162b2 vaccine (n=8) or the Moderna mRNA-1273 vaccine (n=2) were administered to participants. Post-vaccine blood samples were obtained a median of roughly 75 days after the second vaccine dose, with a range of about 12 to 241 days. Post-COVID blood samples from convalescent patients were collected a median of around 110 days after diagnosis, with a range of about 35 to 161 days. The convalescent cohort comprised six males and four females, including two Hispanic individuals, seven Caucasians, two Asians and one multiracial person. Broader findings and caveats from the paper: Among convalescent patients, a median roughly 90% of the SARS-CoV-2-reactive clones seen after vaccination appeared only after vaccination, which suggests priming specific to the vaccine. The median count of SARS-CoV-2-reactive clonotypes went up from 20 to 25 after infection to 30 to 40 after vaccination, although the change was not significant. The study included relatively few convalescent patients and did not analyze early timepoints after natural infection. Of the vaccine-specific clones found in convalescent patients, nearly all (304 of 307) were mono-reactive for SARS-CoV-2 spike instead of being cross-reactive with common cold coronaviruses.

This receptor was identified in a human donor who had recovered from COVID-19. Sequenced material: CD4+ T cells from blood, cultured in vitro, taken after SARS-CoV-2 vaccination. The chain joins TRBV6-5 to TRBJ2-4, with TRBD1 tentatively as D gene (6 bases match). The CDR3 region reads CASSYSRGRTKNIQYF. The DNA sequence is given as TGTGCCAGCAGTTACTCCAGGGGTAGAACCAAAAACATTCAGTACTTC.